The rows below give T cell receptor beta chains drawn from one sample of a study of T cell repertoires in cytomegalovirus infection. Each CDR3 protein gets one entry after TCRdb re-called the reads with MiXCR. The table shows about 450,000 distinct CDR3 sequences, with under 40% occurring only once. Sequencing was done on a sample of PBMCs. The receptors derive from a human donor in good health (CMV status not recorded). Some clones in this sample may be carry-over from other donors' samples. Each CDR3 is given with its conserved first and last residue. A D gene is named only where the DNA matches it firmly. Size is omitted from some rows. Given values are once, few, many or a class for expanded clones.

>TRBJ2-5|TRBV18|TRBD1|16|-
TGTGCCAGCTCACCACTTGGGACAGTGAACCAAGAGACCCAGTACTTC
CASSPLGTVNQETQYF
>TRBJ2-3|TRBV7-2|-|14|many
TGTGCCAGCAGTCCCCGCCGGGGGACAGATACGCAGTATTTT
CASSPRRGTDTQYF
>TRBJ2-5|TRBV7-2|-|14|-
TGTGCCAGCAGCTTACGGTCCACCGAGCAGACCCAGTACTTC
CASSLRSTEQTQYF
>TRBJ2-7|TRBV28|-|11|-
TGTGCCAGCAGTTTCCAGGGTCAGCAGTACTTC
CASSFQGQQYF
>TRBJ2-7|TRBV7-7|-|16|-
TGTGCCAGCAGCCTTAGGTCCCGGAGGAGCCCCTACGAGCAGTACTTC
CASSLRSRRSPYEQYF
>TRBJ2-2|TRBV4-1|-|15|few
TGCGCCAGCAGCCAAGAGCAGGCCTGGGGCGGGGAGCTGTTTTTT
CASSQEQAWGGELFF
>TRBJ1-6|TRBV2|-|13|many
TGTGCCAGCAGTGTTGGATATAATTCACCCCTCCACTTT
CASSVGYNSPLHF
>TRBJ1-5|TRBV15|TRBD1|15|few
TGTGCCACCAGCCCCGGACAGGGGCGCATGCAGCCCCAGCATTTT
CATSPGQGRMQPQHF
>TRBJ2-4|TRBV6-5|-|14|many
TGTGCCAGCAGTCTTTTCGCCGAGGGGAACATTCAGTACTTC
CASSLFAEGNIQYF
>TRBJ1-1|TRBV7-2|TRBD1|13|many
TGTGCCAGCAGCAGCAGGGGGCTCACTGAAGCTTTCTTT
CASSSRGLTEAFF
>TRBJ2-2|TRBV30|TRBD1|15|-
TGTGCCTGGAGTAAGGACAGGGTGGGGCCCGGGGAGCTGTTTTTT
CAWSKDRVGPGELFF
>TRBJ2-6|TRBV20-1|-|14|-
TGCAGTGCTAGAGACCCCTCTGGGGCCAACGTCCTGACTTTC
CSARDPSGANVLTF